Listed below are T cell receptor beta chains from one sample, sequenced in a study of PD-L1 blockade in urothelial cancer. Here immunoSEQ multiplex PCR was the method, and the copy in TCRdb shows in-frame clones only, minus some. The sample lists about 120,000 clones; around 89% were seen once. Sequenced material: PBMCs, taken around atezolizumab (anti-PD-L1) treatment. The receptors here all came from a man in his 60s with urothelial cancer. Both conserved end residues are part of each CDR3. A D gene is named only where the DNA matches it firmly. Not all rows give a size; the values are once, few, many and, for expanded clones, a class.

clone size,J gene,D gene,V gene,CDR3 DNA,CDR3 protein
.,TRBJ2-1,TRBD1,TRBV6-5,TGTGCCAGCAGTTACAACCCAGGGACAGCCAATGAGCAGTTCTTC,CASSYNPGTANEQFF
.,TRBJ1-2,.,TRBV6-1,TGTGCCAGCGGCTTAGGGGCTCCATATGGCTACACCTTC,CASGLGAPYGYTF
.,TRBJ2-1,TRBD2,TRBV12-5,TGTGCTAGTGCCTTCCCCCCAGGGGTCCCCACCATTTTTAGCGGGAGGGCCCGACATGAGCAGTTCTTC,CASAFPPGVPTIFSGRARHEQFF
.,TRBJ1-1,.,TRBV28,TGTGCCAGCAGTTCCCACGGGGAGGGGAAGAATGAAGCTTTCTTT,CASSSHGEGKNEAFF
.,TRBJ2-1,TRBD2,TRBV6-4,TGTGCCAGCAGCCGGACTAGCGGGGGGGTCCAACCCAATGAGCAGTTCTTC,CASSRTSGGVQPNEQFF
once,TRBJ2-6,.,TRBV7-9,TGTGCCAGCAGCTTAAGAACAGGAGTCTCTGGGGCCAACGTCCTGACTTTC,CASSLRTGVSGANVLTF
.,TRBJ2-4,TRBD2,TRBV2,TGTGCCAGCACCGGGGGGGAAACCAAAAACATTCAGTACTTC,CASTGGETKNIQYF
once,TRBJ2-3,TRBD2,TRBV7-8,TGTGCCAGCAGCTTACTAGCGGGGGACACAGATACGCAGTATTTT,CASSLLAGDTDTQYF
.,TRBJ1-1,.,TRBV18,TGTGCCAGCTCACCACCGCAGGGCTTGAACACTGAAGCTTTCTTT,CASSPPQGLNTEAFF
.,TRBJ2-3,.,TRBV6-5,TGTGCCAGCAGACTCGGGTTTCTGGATACGCAGTATTTT,CASRLGFLDTQYF
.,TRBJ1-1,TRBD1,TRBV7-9,TGTGCCAGCAGCTTAGGACCGACAGGGATGAGGACTGAAGCTTTCTTT,CASSLGPTGMRTEAFF
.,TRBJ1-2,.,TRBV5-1,TGCGCCAGCAGCTTGGGCGGGGGCTCCTATGGCTACACCTTC,CASSLGGGSYGYTF
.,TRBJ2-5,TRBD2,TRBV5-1,TGCGCCAGCTCGAGGGGAAGCGGGGGCCCCTCAGAGACCCAGTACTTC,CASSRGSGGPSETQYF
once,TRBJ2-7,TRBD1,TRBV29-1,TGCAGCGTTAAGCGTATCCAGACAGGGGGCTACGAGCAGTACTTC,CSVKRIQTGGYEQYF
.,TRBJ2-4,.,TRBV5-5,TGTGCCAGCAGCTTGGCCCCGGAGAGGGCCAAAAACATTCAGTACTTC,CASSLAPERAKNIQYF
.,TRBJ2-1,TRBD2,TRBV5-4,TGTGCCAGCAGCGTGGCTAGCGGTTACAATGAGCAGTTCTTC,CASSVASGYNEQFF
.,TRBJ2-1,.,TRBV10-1,TGCGCCAGCAGTGGACTCCGAGTTCCGAATGAGCAGTTCTTC,CASSGLRVPNEQFF
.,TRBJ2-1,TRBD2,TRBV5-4,TGTGCCAGCAGCCCGGGGGGCGGGACTAGGACCTTCAATGAGCAGTTCTTC,CASSPGGGTRTFNEQFF
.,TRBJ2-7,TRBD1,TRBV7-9,TGTGCCAGCAGCTCGGGACAGGGAAACTACGAGCAGTACTTC,CASSSGQGNYEQYF
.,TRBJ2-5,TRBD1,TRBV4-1,TGCGCCAGCAGCCAACCGCCGGGACAGGGGGCGCAAGAGACCCAGTACTTC,CASSQPPGQGAQETQYF
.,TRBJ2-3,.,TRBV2,TGTGCCTCGAAGCCGAGTTTGGGCACAGATACGCAGTATTTT,CASKPSLGTDTQYF
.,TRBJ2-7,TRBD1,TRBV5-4,TGTGCCAGCAGCTCCCGACAGGGCTCACCCGACGAGCAGTACTTC,CASSSRQGSPDEQYF
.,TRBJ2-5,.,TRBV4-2,TGTGCCAGCAGCCCTTCGCAGGGAGGAGAGACCCAGTACTTC,CASSPSQGGETQYF
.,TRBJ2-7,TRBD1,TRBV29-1,TGCAGCGTGACCGGGACAGCCTACGAGCAGTACTTC,CSVTGTAYEQYF
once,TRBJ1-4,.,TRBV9,TGTGCCAGACAGGGAACTAATGAAAAACTGTTTTTT,CARQGTNEKLFF
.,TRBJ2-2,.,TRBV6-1,TGTGCCAGCAGTGGCGGGGATGCCGGGGAGCTGTTTTTT,CASSGGDAGELFF
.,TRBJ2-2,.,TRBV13,TGTGCCAGCAGCCATAGTGGTACCGGGGAGCTGTTTTTT,CASSHSGTGELFF
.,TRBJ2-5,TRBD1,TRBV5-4,TGTGCCCACACAGGGGGCAGGCTGGGAGAGACCCAGTACTTC,CAHTGGRLGETQYF
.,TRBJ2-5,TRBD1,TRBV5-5,TGTGCCAGCAGCGTCGGACAGGCCTTAGGGACCCAGTACTTC,CASSVGQALGTQYF
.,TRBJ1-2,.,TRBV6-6,TGTGCCAGCAGTTACTCGACATCTAACTATGGCTACACCTTC,CASSYSTSNYGYTF
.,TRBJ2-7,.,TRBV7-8,TGTGCCAGCAGTCCAGGGTGGGGCTCCTACGAGCAGTACTTC,CASSPGWGSYEQYF
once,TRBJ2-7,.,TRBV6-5,TGTGCCAGCAGTTACTCGAGGGAGACCTACGAAGAGCAGTACTTC,CASSYSRETYEEQYF